These 6 T cell receptor beta chains originate from one sample sequenced in a study of CD8 T cells in ankylosing spondylitis. Using its own MiXCR run on the 5' RACE reads, TCRdb lists one record per CDR3 protein. Altogether roughly 250,000 distinct CDR3 sequences are present, around 9.1% being singletons, with the ten largest covering nearly 7%. The sequenced sample consisted of blood, either unsorted or a sorted T cell fraction (not recorded which). Receptors originate from a male donor with ankylosing spondylitis or in good health (not recorded which).

The table lists this clonotype with many counts. The chain recombines TRBV28 with TRBJ2-5; D is undetermined. This CDR3 comprises 12 residues. V lost 5 bases to trimming and J lost 5 bases, with 9 bases between them. Germline lookup yields CDR1 MDHEN and CDR2 SYDVKM. This chain's CDR3 is CASSRVTETQYF. DNA for the CDR3: TGTGCCAGCAGTCGTGTAACGGAGACCCAGTACTTC. Full variable domain (outside the CDR3, taken from reference TRBV28 and TRBJ2-5): DVKVTQSSRYLVKRTGEKVFLECVQDMDHENMFWYRQDPGLGLRLIYFSYDVKMKEKGDIPEGYSVSREKKERFSLILESASTNQTSMYLCASSRVTETQYFGPGTRLLVL.

This clonotype was detected ten times or more. This chain connects TRBV5-1 to TRBJ2-3; D ambiguous. Trimming removed 3 bases at V and 1 base at J, with 15 bases between. Germline V CDR1 and CDR2: SGHRS, YFSETQ. The CDR3 consists of 16 residues. For the CDR3, the DNA is TGCGCCAGCAGCTCCTCCTCTGGCATGCGCACAGATACGCAGTATTTT. Protein sequence: CASSSSSGMRTDTQYF.

This clonotype was counted many times. This chain connects TRBV20-1 to TRBJ1-3; D call uncertain. V shed 3 bases and J shed 0 bases, with 15 bases lying between them. The CDR3 is 16 amino acids. In germline, CDR1 is DFQATT, CDR2 SNEGSKA (reference sequence). The chain's CDR3 is CSASPLGGSSGNTIYF. The CDR3, as DNA: TGCAGTGCTAGTCCCCTGGGAGGGAGCTCTGGAAACACCATATATTTT.

At least ten counts were recorded for this clonotype. This sequence joins TRBV20-1 and TRBJ1-5; no clear D. Germline CDR1 DFQATT, CDR2 SNEGSKA (reference sequence). This CDR3 has 16 amino acids. Trimming shortened V by 0 bases and J by 3 bases, and 15 bases separated the two germline ends. The CDR3, as DNA: TGCAGTGCTAGAGATCAAGGCGGAAGCTACAATCAGCCCCAGCATTTT. Its translation: CSARDQGGSYNQPQHF.

For the CDR3, the DNA is TGTGCCAGCAGTTTATCCTACTACCAGGGGTCTGAAGCTTTCTTT. Its protein is CASSLSYYQGSEAFF. The J gene is TRBJ1-1, the V gene TRBV27; possibly TRBD1 for D (6 bases). V gave up 0 bases and J gave up 6 bases, with 14 bases separating them. The CDR3 has 15 residues. The germline CDR1 and CDR2 sequences are MNHEY and SMNVEV (reference sequence).

There are many counts of this clonotype. The rearrangement joins TRBV20-1 to TRBJ2-7, with D maybe TRBD2 (5 bases). The CDR3 consists of 11 residues. The V gene lost 0 bases and the J gene lost 6 bases, with 6 bases spanning the gap. Germline CDR1 DFQATT, CDR2 SNEGSKA (reference sequence). CDR3 DNA: TGCAGTGCTAGAGACCGGGGCGAGCAGTACTTC. It codes for CSARDRGEQYF.